This T cell receptor beta chain was obtained from a study of blood T cells in healthy people across ages. A second PCR, run for roughly 7 to 11 cycles, used a sample-barcoded 5' primer plus a J-beta primer mix. TCRdb itself ran the 5' RACE reads through MiXCR, one entry per CDR3 protein. The data contain approximately 600,000 distinct CDR3 sequences, around three fifths of them seen just once; the ten biggest clones take up roughly 34%. Donor samples were obtained from healthy Caucasian individuals from Russia, aged about 6 to 100. The CDR3 loop spans 14 amino acids. The V end lost 3 bases, the J end lost 0 bases, and 9 bases lay between the germline ends.

V gene TRBV12-3 or TRBV12-4 combines with J gene TRBJ2-7; D not certain. The sequence was collected from a man aged 55 to 70 in good health. The specimen was blood. The CDR3 coding sequence is TGTGCCAGCAGTTTTCTGGAGTTCTCCTACGAGCAGTACTTC. This gives the protein CASSFLEFSYEQYF.